Listed here are 5 T cell receptor beta chains from one sample, sequenced in a study of T cells in Graves' hyperthyroidism and ophthalmopathy. TCR beta CDR3 regions were amplified from RNA transcripts. An initial round of RT-PCR targeting the TCR CDR3 relied on the HTBI primer set. A single record per CDR3 protein comes from TCRdb applying MiXCR to the multiplex PCR reads. This sample has some 720,000 distinct CDR3 sequences; roughly 15% occur once, and the top ten carry roughly 8%. The sequencing input was blood. The receptors stem from a man aged 18 to 30 with Graves' hyperthyroidism.

This clonotype was counted once. CDR3 DNA: TGTGCCAGCAGTTTAGCGATCGGAATGCTAGCGGGTACCTACAATGAGCAGTTCTTC. It is translated as CASSLAIGMLAGTYNEQFF. The rearrangement links TRBV12-3 or TRBV12-4 to TRBJ2-1; 8 bases are a match to TRBD2. With V trimmed by 0 bases and J by 2 bases, 12 bases remained unmatched. This CDR3 is 19 amino acids long.

This chain links TRBV4-2 with TRBJ2-3; a weak D match, TRBD2 (6 bases). V lost 6 bases and J lost 2, with 12 bases in between. Germline assignment: CDR1 LGHNA and CDR2 YNFKEQ. The CDR3 contains 14 residues. CDR3 protein: CASREGRNTDTQYF. The CDR3 nucleotides read TGTGCCAGCAGAGAGGGGAGGAACACAGATACGCAGTATTTT.

This clonotype was seen more than once but under ten times. The J gene is TRBJ1-1, the V gene TRBV24-1; D remains unclear. CDR1 KGHDR and CDR2 SFDVKD come from the germline V gene. The CDR3 loop spans 14 amino acids. The V gene lost 5 bases and the J gene lost 2 bases, with 11 bases spanning the gap. The CDR3 region has the DNA TGTGCCACCAGTGCCCCCGGAGGTAACACTGAAGCTTTCTTT. The encoded protein is CATSAPGGNTEAFF.

This clonotype showed up many times. A read error may account for a junction end that differs from germline. In DNA, the CDR3 is TGTGCCAGTAGTCCAGGGACTAACACCGGGGAGCTGTTTTTT. Translating gives CASSPGTNTGELFF. This chain links TRBV5-1 with TRBJ2-2, with D possibly being TRBD2 (6 bases). This CDR3 is built from 14 residues. From germline, CDR1 is SGHRS and CDR2 YFSETQ.

The chain couples TRBV29-1 to TRBJ2-2; 10 bases fit TRBD2. The CDR3 totals 17 residues. Germline lookup yields CDR1 SQVTM and CDR2 ANQGSEA. Unmatched junction bases numbered 7, after V lost 3 bases and J lost 0 bases. For the CDR3, the DNA is TGCAGCGTTGAGGGGACTAGCGCACCCTCGAACACCGGGGAGCTGTTTTTT. This gives the protein CSVEGTSAPSNTGELFF.